This T cell receptor beta chain was identified in a study of human T cells and chemical hapten exposure. Study details: Investigators sensitized about 2 cm by about 2 cm of upper inner arm skin with 2% DPC. Study conclusions and caveats: After DPC sensitization, TCRs above 1 in 1000 frequency showed no change.

As regards this clonotype: Its antigen is still unknown.

As to time point: pre-sensitization, week 0. Stated treatment: therapeutic diphenylcyclopropenone sensitization with weekly scalp DPC. Prior to application of each patch test, blood was drawn. In the authors' methods: Individual samples carried between about 23,224 and 700,000 TCRs, with 95,638 as the median. From the RACE reads, TCRdb called clonotypes with MiXCR, one entry per CDR3 protein. These V and J calls rely on TCRdb rather than the paper's analysis. The table lists over 300,000 distinct CDR3 sequences, approximately 5% of them singletons, with 2% to 3% in the top ten. This TCR was sampled from a woman aged 50 to 65 with alopecia areata. Some clones in this sample may be carry-over from other donors' samples. The specimen comprised whole blood, sampled in connection with sensitization to the hapten diphenylcyclopropenone (DPC).

Here the CDR3 DNA reads TGTGCCAGCAGACCCACGGGACAGGGAGGATACGAGCAGTACTTC. The encoded protein is CASRPTGQGGYEQYF. This chain uses TRBV12-3 or TRBV12-4 with TRBJ2-7; 9 bases map to TRBD1. The CDR3 runs to 15 residues. With 6 bases clipped from V and 4 bases from J, the junction kept 10 bases outside the gene matches.